The T cell receptor (beta chain) under discussion was sequenced for a study of T-cell memory formation after mild COVID-19. About the research overall: In these data, TCR clusters were largely donor specific.

Germline V lookup: CDR1 SGHDN, CDR2 FVKESK. V lost 1 base, J lost 6 bases, and 17 bases lay in between. This CDR3 has 16 amino acids. General study points: Prior to infection, memory already included some responding clones, suggesting cross-reactive memory joined. Largely, contracting CD4+ clones fell within CM and EM, and contracting CD8+ clones within EMRA.

As concerns this clonotype: What it binds is not known.

TCRdb reanalysed the 5' RACE reads using MiXCR and keeps one entry per CDR3 protein. Of almost 550,000 distinct CDR3 sequences in the sample, roughly 22% were seen once. This chain joins TRBV14 and TRBJ2-3; possibly TRBD2 for D (5 bases). The receptor was isolated from an adult woman who had mild COVID-19 (a few samples of this study predate the infection). Cell type and time point are not known. The sequenced material came from PBMCs or a T cell subset sorted from them (not recorded which). The CDR3 DNA sequence: TGTGCCAGCAGCCAAGCCACCGGACTGGGCCAGGATACGCAGTATTTT. It codes for CASSQATGLGQDTQYF. The full variable domain, in which reference TRBV14 and TRBJ2-3 provide the parts outside the CDR3, is EAGVTQFPSHSVIEKGQTVTLRCDPISGHDNLYWYRRVMGKEIKFLLHFVKESKQDESGMPNNRFLAERTGGTYSTLKVQPAELEDSGVYFCASSQATGLGQDTQYFGPGTRLTVL.